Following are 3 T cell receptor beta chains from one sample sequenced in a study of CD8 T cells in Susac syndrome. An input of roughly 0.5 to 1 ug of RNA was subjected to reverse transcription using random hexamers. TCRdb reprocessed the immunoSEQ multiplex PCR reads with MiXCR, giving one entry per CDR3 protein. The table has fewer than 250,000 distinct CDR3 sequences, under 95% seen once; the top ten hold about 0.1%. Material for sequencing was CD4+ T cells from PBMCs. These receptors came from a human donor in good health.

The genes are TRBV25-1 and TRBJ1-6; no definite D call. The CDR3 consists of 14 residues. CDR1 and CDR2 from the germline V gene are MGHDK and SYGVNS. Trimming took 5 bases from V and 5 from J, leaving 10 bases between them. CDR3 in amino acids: CASSWGADNSPLHF. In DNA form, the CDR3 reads TGTGCCAGCAGTTGGGGAGCTGATAATTCACCCCTCCACTTT.

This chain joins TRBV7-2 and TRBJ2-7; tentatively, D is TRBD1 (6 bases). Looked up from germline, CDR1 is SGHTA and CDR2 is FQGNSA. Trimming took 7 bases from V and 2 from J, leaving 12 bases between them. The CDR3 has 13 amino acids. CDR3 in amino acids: CASNEGHPYEQYF. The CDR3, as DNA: TGTGCCAGCAACGAGGGACACCCCTACGAGCAGTACTTC.

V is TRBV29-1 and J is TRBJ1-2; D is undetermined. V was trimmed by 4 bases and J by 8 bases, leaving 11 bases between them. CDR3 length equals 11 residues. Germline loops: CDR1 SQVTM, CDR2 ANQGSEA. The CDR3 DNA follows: TGCAGCGTTGCAAGGGTGAACGGCTACACCTTC. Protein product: CSVARVNGYTF.